The 22 T cell receptor beta chains below were found in one sample sequenced in a study of T cells in localized non-small cell lung cancer (dated by TCRdb to 2018 to 2020). Library generation was performed with the immunoSEQ multiplex PCR assay. This is the immuneACCESS table as TCRdb keeps it, with only in-frame sequences that have V and J called. A part of the clones is gone; compared with another copy, unresolved V genes explain less than half, and the rest is unexplained. Counted in this sample were 23,000 or so clones; 92% of them appeared once. The top ten constitute under 3% of the sample. The sample consisted of peripheral blood, taken before any cancer treatment. The receptors here all came from a woman between 40 and 69 years old with stage I lung adenocarcinoma.

Only one count was recorded for this clone. In nucleotides, the CDR3 is TGCGCCAGCAGTCGGACTAGCGGTATCTCGGGGGCCAACGTCCTGACTTTC. Encoded protein: CASSRTSGISGANVLTF. The V gene is TRBV5-1, the J gene TRBJ2-6, with TRBD2 identical over 10 bases. CDR1 SGHRS and CDR2 YFSETQ come from the germline V gene. Trimming cost V 5 bases and J 4 bases; bases outside gene matches: 9. CDR3 size: 17 residues.

The chain recombines TRBV18 with TRBJ1-1; D remains ambiguous. The CDR3 has 13 amino acids. Trimming cost V 8 bases and J 1 base, with 11 bases left between them. Germline lookup yields CDR1 KGHSH and CDR2 LQKENI. CDR3 sequence: CASGNLGNTEAFF. The CDR3 DNA is TGTGCCAGCGGAAACCTGGGGAACACTGAAGCTTTCTTT.

The chain has TRBV6-6 and TRBJ1-1, with D possibly being TRBD1 (5 bases). The CDR3 has 12 amino acids. Trimming cost V 8 bases and J 6 bases, with 13 bases left between them. Germline CDR1 MNHNY, CDR2 SVGAGI (reference sequence). This CDR3 reads CASGRVGAEAFF. The CDR3 DNA reads as TGTGCCAGCGGGAGAGTGGGGGCTGAAGCTTTCTTT.

The chain recombines TRBV28 with TRBJ2-7, with TRBD2 matching 7 bases. The germline V gene has CDR1 MDHEN and CDR2 SYDVKM. This CDR3 has 14 residues. Trimming cost V 8 bases and J 5 bases; bases outside gene matches: 12. The CDR3 DNA is TGTGCCAGCTTAATGGGAGGGTCCCCCCACGAGCAGTACTTC. Protein sequence: CASLMGGSPHEQYF.

The rearrangement joins TRBV5-1 to TRBJ1-3; tentatively, D is TRBD1 (6 bases). This CDR3 region has 15 residues. Trimming cost V 0 bases and J 4 bases, with 11 bases left between them. Germline V gene data show CDR1 as SGHRS and CDR2 as YFSETQ. The CDR3 protein is CASSLGSGAGNTIYF. The CDR3 DNA reads TGCGCCAGCAGCTTGGGATCGGGGGCCGGAAACACCATATATTTT. Full variable domain (remainder filled in from reference TRBV5-1 and TRBJ1-3): KAGVTQTPRYLIKTRGQQVTLSCSPISGHRSVSWYQQTPGQGLQFLFEYFSETQRNKGNFPGRFSGRQFSNSRSEMNVSTLELGDSALYLCASSLGSGAGNTIYFGEGSWLTVV.

V is TRBV9 and J is TRBJ1-1; 10 bases align to TRBD1. Losses at the gene ends were 3 bases for V and 4 bases for J; bases not matched to a gene: 6. This CDR3 comprises 15 residues. CDR1 SGDLS and CDR2 YYNGEE come from the germline V gene. CDR3 amino acids: CASSAHGTGVTEAFF. Here the CDR3 DNA reads TGTGCCAGCAGCGCCCACGGGACAGGGGTCACTGAAGCTTTCTTT.

V and J are TRBV5-1 and TRBJ2-1; TRBD2 aligns across 7 bases. Trimming at V came to 5 bases and at J to 0 bases, leaving 5 bases not matched to a gene. This CDR3 contains 15 residues. Looked up from germline, CDR1 is SGHRS and CDR2 is YFSETQ. The DNA for the CDR3 is TGCGCCAGCAGTTCTAGCGGAAACTCCTACAATGAGCAGTTCTTC. Protein sequence: CASSSSGNSYNEQFF.

The chain links TRBV5-1 to TRBJ2-3; 8 positions match TRBD2. This CDR3 has 16 residues. Trimming removed 0 bases from V and 5 bases from J; junction bases left unmatched: 8. From germline, CDR1 is SGHRS and CDR2 YFSETQ. CDR3 loop: CASSLGPGGGRDTQYF. CDR3 in DNA: TGCGCCAGCAGCTTGGGTCCGGGAGGGGGAAGAGATACGCAGTATTTT.

The chain combines TRBV29-1 with TRBJ2-5; the match to TRBD2 covers 7 bases. There are 12 residues in the CDR3. The V segment lost 5 bases and the J segment 5 bases; nucleotides outside the gene matches: 5. Germline V gene lookup returns CDR1 SQVTM and CDR2 ANQGSEA. CDR3 residues: CSVFTSAETQYF. For the CDR3, the DNA is TGCAGCGTTTTCACTAGCGCGGAGACCCAGTACTTC.

This sequence joins TRBV6-5 and TRBJ2-3; D is unclear. Germline assignment: CDR1 MNHEY and CDR2 SVGAGI. The CDR3 runs 12 residues. Trimming left V 6 bases short and J 7 bases short, with 11 bases between. In DNA form, the CDR3 reads TGTGCCAGCAGGACGGACCAATATACGCAGTATTTT. Translated, it gives CASRTDQYTQYF.

In its sample, this clone was seen a few times. The gene calls are TRBV2 and TRBJ1-5, with D perhaps TRBD1 (6 bases). Germline loops: CDR1 SNHLY, CDR2 FYNNEI. The CDR3 contains 13 residues. V lost 6 bases, J lost 4 bases, and 10 bases lay in between. CDR3 sequence (DNA): TGTGCCAGCAGGGACAGCCCAAATCAGCCCCAGCATTTT. This encodes CASRDSPNQPQHF.

The chain employs TRBV4-1 and TRBJ2-1; 9 bases agree with TRBD2. V was pared by 1 base and J by 5 bases, with 3 bases of the junction left unmatched. The germline gives CDR1 MGHRA, CDR2 YSYEKL. The CDR3 is made up of 15 amino acids. The CDR3 protein is CASSQGGRGNNEQFF. CDR3 bases: TGCGCCAGCAGCCAAGGCGGGAGGGGAAACAATGAGCAGTTCTTC.

This clone was detected only a few times. The genes are TRBV5-6 and TRBJ2-5; D remains ambiguous. Germline V CDR1 and CDR2: SGHDT, YYEEEE. Deletions cut 5 bases from V and 4 bases from J, with 9 bases between. This CDR3 region has 12 residues. CDR3 nucleotide sequence: TGTGCCAGCAGGCGCATCGGAGAGACCCAGTACTTC. Translation: CASRRIGETQYF.

CDR3 amino acids: CASSKSGRTNNEQFF. CDR3 in DNA: TGTGCCAGCAGCAAATCCGGCCGTACCAACAATGAGCAGTTCTTC. The gene calls are TRBV21-1 and TRBJ2-1. TRBV21-1 is a pseudogene segment. The CDR3 totals 15 residues.

This clone was found a few times. The chain joins TRBV29-1 to TRBJ2-5; D call uncertain. Trimming removed 4 bases from V and 1 base from J, with 7 bases in between. This CDR3 has 12 amino acids. CDR1 is SQVTM and CDR2 is ANQGSEA in the germline V gene. The chain's CDR3 is CSVAQVQETQYF. DNA of the CDR3: TGCAGCGTTGCTCAGGTCCAAGAGACCCAGTACTTC.

The chain carries TRBV5-5 and TRBJ2-5; D possibly corresponds to TRBD2 (5 bases). Germline CDR1 and CDR2: SGHKS and YYEKEE (reference sequence). This CDR3 region has 12 residues. Deletions cut 5 bases from V and 5 bases from J, with 10 bases between. The CDR3 sequence: CASREDWETQYF. The CDR3 DNA reads as TGTGCCAGCAGGGAGGATTGGGAGACCCAGTACTTC.

V and J are TRBV5-8 and TRBJ2-2, with TRBD1 identical over 7 bases. CDR1 SGHTS and CDR2 YDEGEE come from the germline V gene. The trim removed 5 bases at V and 2 bases at J, leaving 12 bases unmatched. CDR3 length equals 17 residues. DNA of the CDR3: TGTGCCAGCAGTCCCTCCACCGGGACAGTTAACACCGGGGAGCTGTTTTTT. This translates into CASSPSTGTVNTGELFF.

The genes are TRBV6-8 and TRBJ2-7; 10 bases align to TRBD2. This CDR3 is 15 amino acids long. Per the germline V gene, CDR1 is MNHGY and CDR2 is SAAAGT. The CDR3 DNA follows: TGTGCTGGTCGGAAACTAGCGGGAATTACCTACGAGCAGTACTTC. This encodes CAGRKLAGITYEQYF.

The V and J genes are TRBV11-2 and TRBJ2-1; weak D call: TRBD2 (6 bases). Germline loops: CDR1 SGHAT, CDR2 FQNNGV. V was pared by 2 bases and J by 10 bases, with 18 bases between. CDR3 length: 15 amino acids. CDR3: CASSLYGSTYGEQFF. The CDR3 bases are TGTGCCAGCAGCTTATACGGGAGTACCTATGGGGAGCAGTTCTTC.

The chain has TRBV27 and TRBJ2-1, with a tentative D call TRBD1 (7 bases). The CDR3 extends over 15 amino acids. Between the trimmed V and J ends, which lost 2 bases and 7 bases, there was a span of 15 bases. From germline, CDR1 is MNHEY and CDR2 SMNVEV (reference sequence). Written as DNA, the CDR3 is TGTGCCAGCAGTTTAACTCGCCAGGGGGGAAATGAGCAGTTCTTC. Protein sequence: CASSLTRQGGNEQFF.

The V gene is TRBV7-9, the J gene TRBJ2-7; D not resolved. The CDR3 is 12 amino acids. From germline, CDR1 is SEHNR and CDR2 FQNEAQ (reference sequence). V dropped 3 bases and J dropped 5 bases, with 8 bases sitting between them. CDR3 loop: CASSFFGNEQYF. CDR3 bases: TGTGCCAGCAGCTTTTTCGGAAACGAGCAGTACTTC.

This rearrangement joins TRBV5-1 to TRBJ2-1; D not resolved. The V gene lost 0 bases and the J gene lost 9 bases, with 7 bases spanning the gap. Germline V gene data show CDR1 as SGHRS and CDR2 as YFSETQ. The CDR3 is 12 amino acids. The CDR3 region has the DNA TGCGCCAGCAGCTTGGTATCGGCTGAGCAGTTCTTC. The encoded protein is CASSLVSAEQFF.